In this sample, the clone carrying this TCR beta chain turned up a few times. Its antigen is as yet unknown. Germline loops: CDR1 SGHTA, CDR2 FQGNSA. Trimming left V 5 bases short and J 4 bases short, with 17 bases between. The length of the CDR3 is 15 residues. All patients were mismatch repair deficient, assessed by either PCR or immunohistochemistry. The TCR-sequenced patients were three responders to pembrolizumab. This entry is derived from a study of PD-1 blockade in mismatch repair-deficient tumors. Study details: All were previously treated, progressing patients with 12 mismatch repair-deficient cancer types. Study-level points and caveats: Rapid post-treatment expansion, then contraction, generally preceding radiologic response, marked tumor-resident clones.

Generated by immunoSEQ multiplex PCR, the TCRdb table keeps only in-frame clones and is missing some. The sample has 56,000 or so clones, roughly 80% seen once; the top ten hold around 3.4%. This clonotype was sampled from an adult with mismatch repair-deficient cancer. The sample was peripheral blood, taken 4 weeks after starting pembrolizumab. V usage is TRBV7-2 and J usage is TRBJ2-5; D is uncertain. Here the CDR3 reads CASSRLVGLGETQYF. In DNA, the CDR3 is TGTGCCAGCAGCAGACTCGTCGGGCTGGGAGAGACCCAGTACTTC. Full variable domain (missing parts from reference TRBV7-2 and TRBJ2-5): GAGVSQSPSNKVTEKGKDVELRCDPISGHTALYWYRQSLGQGLEFLIYFQGNSAPDKSGLPSDRFSAERTGGSVSTLTIQRTQQEDSAVYLCASSRLVGLGETQYFGPGTRLLVL.